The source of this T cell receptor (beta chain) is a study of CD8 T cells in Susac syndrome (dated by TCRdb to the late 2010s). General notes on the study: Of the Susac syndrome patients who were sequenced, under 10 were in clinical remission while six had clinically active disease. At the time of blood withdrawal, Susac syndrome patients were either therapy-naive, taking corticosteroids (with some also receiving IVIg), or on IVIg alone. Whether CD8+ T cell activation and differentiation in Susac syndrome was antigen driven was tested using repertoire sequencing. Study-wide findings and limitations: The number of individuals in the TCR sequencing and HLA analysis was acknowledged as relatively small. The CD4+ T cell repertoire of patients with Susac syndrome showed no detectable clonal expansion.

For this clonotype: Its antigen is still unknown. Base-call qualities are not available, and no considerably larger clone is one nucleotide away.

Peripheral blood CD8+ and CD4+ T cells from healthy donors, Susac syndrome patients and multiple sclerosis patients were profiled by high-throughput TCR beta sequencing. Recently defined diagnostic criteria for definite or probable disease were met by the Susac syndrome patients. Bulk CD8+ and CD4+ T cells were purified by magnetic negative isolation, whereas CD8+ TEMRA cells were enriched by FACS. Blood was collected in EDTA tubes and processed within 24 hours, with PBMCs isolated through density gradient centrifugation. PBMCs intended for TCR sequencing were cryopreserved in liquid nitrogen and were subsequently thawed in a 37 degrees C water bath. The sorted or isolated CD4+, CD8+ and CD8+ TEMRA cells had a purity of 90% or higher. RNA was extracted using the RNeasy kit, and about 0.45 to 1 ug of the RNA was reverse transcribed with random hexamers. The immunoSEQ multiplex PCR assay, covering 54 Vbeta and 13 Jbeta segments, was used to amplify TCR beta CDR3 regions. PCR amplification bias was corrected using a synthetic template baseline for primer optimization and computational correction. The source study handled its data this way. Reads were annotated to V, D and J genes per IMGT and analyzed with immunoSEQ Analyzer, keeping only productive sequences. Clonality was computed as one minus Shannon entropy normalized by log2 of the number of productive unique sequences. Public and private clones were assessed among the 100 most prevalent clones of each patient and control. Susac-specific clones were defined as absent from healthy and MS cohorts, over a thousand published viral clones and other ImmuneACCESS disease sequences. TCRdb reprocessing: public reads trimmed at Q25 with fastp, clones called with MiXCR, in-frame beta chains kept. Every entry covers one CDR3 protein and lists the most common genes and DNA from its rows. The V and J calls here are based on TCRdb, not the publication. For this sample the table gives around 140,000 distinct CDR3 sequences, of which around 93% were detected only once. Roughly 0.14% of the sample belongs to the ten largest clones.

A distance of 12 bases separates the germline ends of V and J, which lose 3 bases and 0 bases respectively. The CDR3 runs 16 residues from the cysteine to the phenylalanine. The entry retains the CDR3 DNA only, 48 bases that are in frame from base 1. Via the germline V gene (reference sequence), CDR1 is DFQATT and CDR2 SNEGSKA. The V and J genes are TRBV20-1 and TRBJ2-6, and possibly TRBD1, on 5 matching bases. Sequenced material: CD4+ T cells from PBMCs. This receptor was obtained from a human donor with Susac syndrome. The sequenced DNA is TGCAGTGCTAGGGGAACAGGCTACTCTGGGGCCAACGTCCTGACTTTC. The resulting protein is CSARGTGYSGANVLTF.